The clone carrying this T cell receptor (beta chain) came up once. Cohorts were assigned according to the clinical history that participants reported. This sample stems from a study of blood T cell repertoires in COVID-19. Germline CDR1 reads GTSNPN; CDR2 reads SVGIG (reference sequence). Between the trimmed V and J ends, which lost 4 bases and 4 bases, there was a span of 24 bases. This CDR3 region has 17 residues. Data came from immunoSEQ multiplex PCR; TCRdb stores just in-frame clones and leaves some out. In the table there are about 480,000 clones, 75% to 90% of which are singletons. This receptor was obtained from an older woman who had recovered from COVID-19. V gene TRBV30 combines with J gene TRBJ2-3; TRBD1 might be the D (6 bases). The material sequenced was PBMCs or T cells enriched from blood (not recorded which). For the CDR3, the DNA is TGTGCCTGGACCCAAAGCCGTGGCAGGGGCCCCCCAGATACGCAGTATTTT. This sequence encodes CAWTQSRGRGPPDTQYF.